The next 29 T cell receptor beta chains were all read from a single sample in a study of shared clonotypes between healthy human individuals. Here immunoSEQ multiplex PCR was the method, and the copy in TCRdb shows in-frame clones only, minus some. The sample records around 700,000 clones, roughly 72% being singletons. Sequenced sample: memory CD4+ T cells sorted from blood. Indicated subset: CD45RA-negative fraction. These receptors came from a woman aged 25 to 39 in good health.

The chain recombines TRBV11-2 with TRBJ2-7; D unclear. Germline V gene sequence: CDR1 SGHAT, CDR2 FQNNGV. The CDR3 length is 15 residues. The ends were cut back, 4 bases at V and 2 bases at J, with 15 bases in the middle. CDR3 sequence (DNA): TGTGCCAGCAGCTACGACGCATCATCTGCCTACGAGCAGTACTTC. Encoded protein: CASSYDASSAYEQYF. Filled out from reference TRBV11-2 and TRBJ2-7, the complete variable domain reads EAGVAQSPRYKIIEKRQSVAFWCNPISGHATLYWYQQILGQGPKLLIQFQNNGVVDDSQLPKDRFSAERLKGVDSTLKIQPAKLEDSAVYLCASSYDASSAYEQYFGPGTRLTVT.

In its sample, this clone was seen once. This chain joins TRBV11-2 and TRBJ2-3; the D call may be TRBD1 or TRBD2 (6 bases each). The V end was cut by 5 bases, the J end by 0 bases, with 24 bases between. Germline values: CDR1 SGHAT, CDR2 FQNNGV. The CDR3 extends over 19 amino acids. The CDR3 spells CASSTRGVRFGTSTDTQYF. CDR3 DNA: TGTGCCAGCAGCACAAGGGGGGTACGGTTTGGAACAAGCACAGATACGCAGTATTTT.

The V and J genes are TRBV4-2 and TRBJ1-2; 9 bases map to TRBD1. The CDR3 extends over 15 amino acids. Germline trimming cut 1 base from V and 8 bases from J; bases unmatched to any gene: 8. Germline V CDR1 and CDR2: LGHNA, YNFKEQ. CDR3 loop: CASSQVEGTGRGYTF. In DNA form, the CDR3 reads TGTGCCAGCAGCCAAGTTGAAGGGACAGGGCGCGGCTACACCTTC.

CDR3 residues: CASILAGTTGELFF. The CDR3 DNA follows: TGTGCCAGCATACTAGCGGGAACCACCGGGGAGCTGTTTTTT. The chain couples TRBV6-1 to TRBJ2-2; 10 nucleotides match TRBD2. V lost 7 bases, J lost 4 bases, and 3 bases stayed unmatched. The CDR3 contains 14 residues. Germline V gives CDR1 MNHNS, CDR2 SASEGT.

This chain uses TRBV2 with TRBJ1-2, with 7 bases aligning to TRBD1. With 7 bases clipped from V and 0 bases from J, the junction kept 11 bases outside the gene matches. CDR1 and CDR2 from the germline V gene are SNHLY and FYNNEI. The CDR3 length is 16 residues. CDR3 sequence: CASIRPQGGTNYGYTF. The CDR3 DNA follows: TGTGCCAGCATCCGTCCTCAGGGGGGGACTAACTATGGCTACACCTTC.

The chain recombines TRBV4-1 with TRBJ2-7; 8 bases map to TRBD1. The CDR3 runs to 15 residues. Germline V lookup: CDR1 MGHRA, CDR2 YSYEKL. V was pared by 3 bases and J by 2 bases, with 6 bases of the junction left unmatched. CDR3 sequence reads: CASSQVGTGTYEQYF. In DNA form, the CDR3 reads TGCGCCAGCAGCCAGGTTGGGACAGGAACCTACGAGCAGTACTTC.

This chain connects TRBV19 to TRBJ1-1; unclear D gene. This CDR3 comprises 14 residues. The germline V and J ends were trimmed by 0 bases and 1 base, with 6 bases remaining between them. Germline loops: CDR1 LNHDA, CDR2 SQIVND (reference sequence). CDR3 sequence reads: CASSIELENTEAFF. The DNA of the CDR3 is TGTGCCAGTAGTATAGAACTGGAGAACACTGAAGCTTTCTTT.

This clone was observed a single time. The chain combines TRBV28 with TRBJ1-2; D remains ambiguous. V lost 6 bases to trimming and J lost 2 bases, with 16 bases between them. The germline gives CDR1 MDHEN, CDR2 SYDVKM. The CDR3 has 15 residues. The CDR3 here is CASRDRSGVNYGYTF. In nucleotides, the CDR3 is TGTGCCAGCAGGGACCGATCCGGGGTAAACTATGGCTACACCTTC.

The chain combines TRBV15 with TRBJ2-7; D unclear. This CDR3 has 12 amino acids. Germline CDR1 is LNHNV and CDR2 is YYDKDF (reference sequence). V was pared by 4 bases and J by 5 bases, with 9 bases between. CDR3 protein: CATSKHRDEQYF. For the CDR3, the DNA is TGTGCCACCAGCAAGCACAGAGACGAGCAGTACTTC.

The V call is TRBV10-2, the J call TRBJ1-1; 7 nucleotides align to TRBD1. The germline V gene encodes CDR1 WSHSY and CDR2 SAAADI. The CDR3 is made up of 16 amino acids. V dropped 8 bases and J dropped 1; count of bases not matched to a gene: 13. CDR3 DNA: TGCGCCAGCCCCCCAGAGAAGACAGGGCAGAACACTGAAGCTTTCTTT. It translates to CASPPEKTGQNTEAFF.

The rearrangement uses TRBV25-1 and TRBJ1-1; D unclear. This CDR3 is 13 amino acids long. V was clipped by 0 bases and J by 5 bases, with 7 bases between them. CDR1 MGHDK and CDR2 SYGVNS come from the germline V gene. The CDR3 loop is CASSEYPGTEAFF. The CDR3 bases are TGTGCCAGCAGTGAATATCCGGGAACTGAAGCTTTCTTT. Full variable domain (remainder filled in from reference TRBV25-1 and TRBJ1-1): EADIYQTPRYLVIGTGKKITLECSQTMGHDKMYWYQQDPGMELHLIHYSYGVNSTEKGDLSSESTVSRIRTEHFPLTLESARPSHTSQYLCASSEYPGTEAFFGQGTRLTVV.

In this sample, this clone turned up a few times. V is TRBV19 and J is TRBJ2-1, with a tentative D call TRBD1 (5 bases). This CDR3 has 16 residues. V shed 2 bases and J shed 5 bases, with 16 bases lying between them. Germline V lookup: CDR1 LNHDA, CDR2 SQIVND (reference sequence). CDR3 sequence: CASSIRGGDQHNEQFF. As DNA, the CDR3 is TGTGCCAGTAGTATAAGGGGCGGCGACCAGCACAATGAGCAGTTCTTC.

The rearrangement links TRBV5-1 to TRBJ2-2; D unresolved. CDR3 length: 16 amino acids. Germline CDR1 is SGHRS and CDR2 is YFSETQ. Trimming removed 1 base at V and 1 base at J, with 11 bases between. CDR3 coding DNA: TGCGCCAGCAGCTTGTGGATTCTGCGGAACACCGGGGAGCTGTTTTTT. The encoded protein is CASSLWILRNTGELFF.

V usage is TRBV19 and J usage is TRBJ1-1, with TRBD1 as a possible D gene (6 bases). This CDR3 contains 14 residues. Germline loops: CDR1 LNHDA, CDR2 SQIVND (reference sequence). Trimming stripped 8 bases from V and 1 base from J, with 14 bases between. CDR3 nucleotides: TGTGCCAGTCAAAGGGGGGATAAGAACACTGAAGCTTTCTTT. Protein: CASQRGDKNTEAFF.

The rearrangement links TRBV15 to TRBJ2-1; unclear D gene. The CDR3 is made up of 12 amino acids. Germline lookup yields CDR1 LNHNV and CDR2 YYDKDF (reference sequence). V lost 8 bases and J 4 bases, leaving 9 bases between the germline ends. CDR3 sequence reads: CATAAAYNEQFF. CDR3 DNA sequence: TGTGCCACCGCTGCGGCATACAATGAGCAGTTCTTC.

The J gene is TRBJ1-1, the V gene TRBV2, with 9 bases identical to TRBD1. V shed 4 bases, J shed 5 bases, and the junction held 2 bases outside the gene matches. The CDR3 sequence is 13 residues long. The germline V gene has CDR1 SNHLY and CDR2 FYNNEI. This CDR3 is CASSGQGVTEAFF. Here the CDR3 DNA reads TGTGCCAGCAGTGGACAGGGGGTTACTGAAGCTTTCTTT.

The V gene is TRBV2, the J gene TRBJ2-7, with D possibly being TRBD2 (6 bases). The CDR3 contains 14 residues. Trimming left V 7 bases short and J 4 bases short, with 17 bases between. Germline V gene lookup returns CDR1 SNHLY and CDR2 FYNNEI. As DNA, the CDR3 is TGTGCCAGCAAGGATTGGCTAGCGAGATACGAGCAGTACTTC. As protein: CASKDWLARYEQYF. The complete variable domain, with remaining parts taken from reference TRBV2 and TRBJ2-7, reads EPEVTQTPSHQVTQMGQEVILRCVPISNHLYFYWYRQILGQKVEFLVSFYNNEISEKSEIFDDQFSVERPDGSNFTLKIRSTKLEDSAMYFCASKDWLARYEQYFGPGTRLTVT.

V and J are TRBV11-1 and TRBJ2-7; D may be TRBD1 or TRBD2 (8 bases each). The CDR3 runs to 15 residues. Germline V lookup: CDR1 SGHAT, CDR2 FQDESV (reference sequence). V lost 5 bases to trimming and J lost 3 bases, with 17 bases between them. CDR3 in amino acids: CASSPQGAGGYEQYF. The CDR3 DNA is TGTGCCAGCAGCCCGCAGGGGGCGGGAGGCTACGAGCAGTACTTC.

The chain recombines TRBV7-9 with TRBJ2-5; a possible D gene is TRBD2 (6 bases). The ends were cut back, 1 base at V and 5 bases at J, with 11 bases in the middle. The germline gives CDR1 SEHNR, CDR2 FQNEAQ (reference sequence). This CDR3 is built from 14 residues. DNA for the CDR3: TGTGCCAGCAGCTTAGATGTAGGGAGGGAGACCCAGTACTTC. Translating gives CASSLDVGRETQYF.

The CDR3 loop is CASSLGGPVEAFF. For the CDR3, the DNA is TGCGCCAGCAGCTTGGGGGGGCCGGTTGAAGCTTTCTTT. The chain carries TRBV5-1 and TRBJ1-1, with D perhaps matching TRBD1 (6 bases). The CDR3 sequence is 13 residues long. From germline, CDR1 is SGHRS and CDR2 YFSETQ. V lost 0 bases, J lost 7 bases, and 10 bases lay in between. Based on the CDR3 plus reference TRBV5-1 and TRBJ1-1, the full variable domain is KAGVTQTPRYLIKTRGQQVTLSCSPISGHRSVSWYQQTPGQGLQFLFEYFSETQRNKGNFPGRFSGRQFSNSRSEMNVSTLELGDSALYLCASSLGGPVEAFFGQGTRLTVV.

CDR3 sequence: CASRTESSDSTEAFF. DNA of the CDR3: TGCGCAAGCCGGACAGAGTCCTCGGATAGTACTGAAGCTTTCTTT. J is TRBJ1-1 and V is TRBV4-1; TRBD1 might be the D (6 bases). CDR1 and CDR2 (germline): MGHRA, YSYEKL. This CDR3 has 15 amino acids.

The chain recombines TRBV29-1 with TRBJ2-7; D ambiguous. The ends were cut back, 5 bases at V and 9 bases at J, with 14 bases in the middle. There are 11 residues in the CDR3. Germline-derived CDR1 and CDR2 are SQVTM and ANQGSEA. The CDR3 sequence: CSVYSGMGQYF. As DNA, the CDR3 is TGCAGCGTTTATTCAGGAATGGGGCAGTACTTC.

This clone was seen more than once but under ten times. The chain has TRBV7-9 and TRBJ2-1, with a possible D match to TRBD2 (6 bases). Germline V lookup: CDR1 SEHNR, CDR2 FQNEAQ (reference sequence). The CDR3 is made up of 13 amino acids. V was shortened by 4 bases and J by 6 bases, with 10 bases between the two germline ends. This CDR3 reads CASSSTRTNEQFF. CDR3 nucleotide sequence: TGTGCCAGCAGCTCGACTAGAACCAATGAGCAGTTCTTC.

The V gene is TRBV19, the J gene TRBJ1-5; D might be TRBD1 (6 bases). Germline CDR1 is LNHDA and CDR2 is SQIVND (reference sequence). The CDR3 has 13 residues. Trimming took 8 bases from V and 4 from J, leaving 12 bases between them. The CDR3 DNA follows: TGTGCCAGTGCCCGGACAGCGAATCAGCCCCAGCATTTT. It encodes CASARTANQPQHF. Full variable domain (missing parts from reference TRBV19 and TRBJ1-5): DGGITQSPKYLFRKEGQNVTLSCEQNLNHDAMYWYRQDPGQGLRLIYYSQIVNDFQKGDIAEGYSVSREKKESFPLTVTSAQKNPTAFYLCASARTANQPQHFGDGTRLSIL.

For the CDR3, the DNA is TGTGCCAGCAGCCATTCAGGACTAGCGGGAGTAAATGAGCAGTTCTTC. This sequence encodes CASSHSGLAGVNEQFF. The V and J genes are TRBV9 and TRBJ2-1; TRBD2 matches 13 bases. This CDR3 has 16 amino acids. The V segment lost 4 bases and the J segment 7 bases; nucleotides outside the gene matches: 8. Germline V gene lookup returns CDR1 SGDLS and CDR2 YYNGEE.

The chain recombines TRBV14 with TRBJ2-5, with TRBD2 as a possible D gene (6 bases). There are 15 residues in the CDR3. V was shortened by 3 bases and J by 1 base, with 12 bases between the two germline ends. Germline V gives CDR1 SGHDN, CDR2 FVKESK. Written as DNA, the CDR3 is TGTGCCAGCAGCCACGGAGGGCAGGCCCAAGAGACCCAGTACTTC. This translates into CASSHGGQAQETQYF.

The genes are TRBV19 and TRBJ1-2, with D possibly matching TRBD1 (5 bases). V dropped 2 bases and J dropped 6 bases, with 13 bases sitting between them. Per germline, CDR1 LNHDA and CDR2 SQIVND (reference sequence). The CDR3 is 14 residues long. The CDR3 DNA sequence: TGTGCCAGTAGTATAAGAAGGGGCGCAAATGGCTACACCTTC. Translation gives CASSIRRGANGYTF.

This clone was seen just once. This chain links TRBV6-5 with TRBJ2-3; 8 nucleotides match TRBD2. The V gene end was trimmed by 2 bases and the J gene end by 5 bases; junction bases not matched to a gene: 6. The CDR3 loop spans 15 amino acids. The V gene's germline CDR1 is MNHEY and CDR2 SVGAGI. CDR3 in DNA: TGTGCCAGCAGTTACGGGTTAGCGGGAATAGATACGCAGTATTTT. Its protein product is CASSYGLAGIDTQYF.

The table lists this clone with a count of one. The J gene is TRBJ1-1, the V gene TRBV5-8, with 7 nucleotides matching TRBD1. The CDR3 contains 19 residues. Germline loops: CDR1 SGHTS, CDR2 YDEGEE. The V segment lost 1 base and the J segment 0 bases; nucleotides outside the gene matches: 15. CDR3 sequence: CASSLYNGQESIVNTEAFF. The CDR3 DNA reads TGTGCCAGCAGCTTGTATAATGGACAGGAATCAATTGTGAACACTGAAGCTTTCTTT.